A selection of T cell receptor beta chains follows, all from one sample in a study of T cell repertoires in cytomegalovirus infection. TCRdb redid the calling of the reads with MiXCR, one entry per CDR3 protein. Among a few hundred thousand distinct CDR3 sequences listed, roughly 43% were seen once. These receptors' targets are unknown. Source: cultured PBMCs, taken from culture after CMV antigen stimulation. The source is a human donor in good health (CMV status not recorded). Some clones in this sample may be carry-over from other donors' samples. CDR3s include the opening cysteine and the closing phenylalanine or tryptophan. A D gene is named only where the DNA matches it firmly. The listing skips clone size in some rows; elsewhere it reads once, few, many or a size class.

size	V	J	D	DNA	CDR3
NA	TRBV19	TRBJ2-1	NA	TGTGCCAGTAGGGGGGGAATTGAGCAGTTCTTC	CASRGGIEQFF
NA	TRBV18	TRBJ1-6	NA	TGTGCCAGCTCACTCCAATGGGGGCCAAATTCACCCCTCCACTTT	CASSLQWGPNSPLHF
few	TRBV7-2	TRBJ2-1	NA	TGTGCCAGCAGCTCAATGACGGGGTTGGGTGAGCAGTTCTTC	CASSSMTGLGEQFF
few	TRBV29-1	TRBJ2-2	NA	TGCAGCGGGGGACGAGGGGGGACCGGGGAGCTGTTTTTT	CSGGRGGTGELFF
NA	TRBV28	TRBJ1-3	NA	TGTGCCAGCGCGAGCGGGGACATTGCTGGAAACACCATATATTTT	CASASGDIAGNTIYF
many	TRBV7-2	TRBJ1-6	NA	TGTGCCAGCAGCTCAGGGAAGACGTGGTCACCCCTCCACTTT	CASSSGKTWSPLHF
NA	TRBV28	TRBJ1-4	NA	TGTGCCAGCGCGGACGGTGGGCGGTTCGATGAAAAACTGTTTTTT	CASADGGRFDEKLFF
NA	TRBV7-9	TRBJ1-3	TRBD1	TGTGCCAGCAGCCAGCTGGACAGGGGAGGTGGAAACACCATATATTTT	CASSQLDRGGGNTIYF
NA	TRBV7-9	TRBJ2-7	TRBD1	TGTGCCAGCAGCTCACCGGGACAGGGGTCCGAGCAGTACTTC	CASSSPGQGSEQYF
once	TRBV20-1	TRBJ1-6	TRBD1	TGCAGTGCTAGGGGACAGGGGCTTAATTCACCCCTCCACTTT	CSARGQGLNSPLHF
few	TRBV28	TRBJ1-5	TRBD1	TGTGCCAGCAGCCCCGGGACAGGGGTAAAACAGCCCCAGCATTTT	CASSPGTGVKQPQHF
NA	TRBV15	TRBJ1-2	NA	TGTGCCACCAGCTGGGGATCGAGTGGCTACACCTTC	CATSWGSSGYTF
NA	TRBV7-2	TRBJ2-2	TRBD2	TGTGCCAGCAGTAAGCGACTAGCGGACACCGGGGAGCTGTTTTTT	CASSKRLADTGELFF
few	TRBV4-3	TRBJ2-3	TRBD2	TGCGCCAGCAGCCAAGCGGGGAGCGGGGCAGATACGCAGTATTTT	CASSQAGSGADTQYF
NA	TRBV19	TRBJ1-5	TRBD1	TGTGCCAGTAGTATTAACAGGGGAAGCAATCAGCCCCAGCATTTT	CASSINRGSNQPQHF